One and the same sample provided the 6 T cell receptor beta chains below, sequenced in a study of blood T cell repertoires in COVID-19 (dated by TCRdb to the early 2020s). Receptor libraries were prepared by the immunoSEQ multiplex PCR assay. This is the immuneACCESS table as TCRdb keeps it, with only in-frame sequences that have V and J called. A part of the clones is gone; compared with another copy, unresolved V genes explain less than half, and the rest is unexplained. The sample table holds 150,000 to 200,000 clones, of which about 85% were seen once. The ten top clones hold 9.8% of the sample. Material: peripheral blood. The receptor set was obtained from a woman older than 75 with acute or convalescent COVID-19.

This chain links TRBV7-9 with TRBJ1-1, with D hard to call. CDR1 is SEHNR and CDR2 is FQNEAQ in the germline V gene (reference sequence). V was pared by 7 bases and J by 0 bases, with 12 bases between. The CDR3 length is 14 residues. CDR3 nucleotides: TGTGCCAGCACCCTAGCCCGGGTGAACACTGAAGCTTTCTTT. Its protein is CASTLARVNTEAFF.

The CDR3: CASSDVLVFQETQYF. As DNA, the CDR3 is TGCGCCAGCAGCGATGTCCTAGTCTTCCAAGAGACCCAGTACTTC. The rearrangement uses TRBV5-1 and TRBJ2-5, with D uncertain. Germline V gene lookup returns CDR1 SGHRS and CDR2 YFSETQ. The CDR3 is 15 residues long. V was cut by 4 bases and J by 1 base, with 14 bases left in between.

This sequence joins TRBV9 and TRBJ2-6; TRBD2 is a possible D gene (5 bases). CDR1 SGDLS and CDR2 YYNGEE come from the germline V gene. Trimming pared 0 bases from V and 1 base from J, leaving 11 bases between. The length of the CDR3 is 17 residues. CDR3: CASSVAPGVSGANVLTF. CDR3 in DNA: TGTGCCAGCAGCGTAGCGCCCGGGGTATCTGGGGCCAACGTCCTGACTTTC. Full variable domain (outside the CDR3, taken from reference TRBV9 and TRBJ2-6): DSGVTQTPKHLITATGQRVTLRCSPRSGDLSVYWYQQSLDQGLQFLIQYYNGEERAKGNILERFSAQQFPDLHSELNLSSLELGDSALYFCASSVAPGVSGANVLTFGAGSRLTVL.

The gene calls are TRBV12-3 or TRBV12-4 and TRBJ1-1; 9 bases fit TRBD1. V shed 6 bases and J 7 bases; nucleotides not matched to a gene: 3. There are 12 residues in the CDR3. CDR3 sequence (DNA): TGTGCCAGCAGGGGACAGGGAGGTGAAGCTTTCTTT. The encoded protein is CASRGQGGEAFF.

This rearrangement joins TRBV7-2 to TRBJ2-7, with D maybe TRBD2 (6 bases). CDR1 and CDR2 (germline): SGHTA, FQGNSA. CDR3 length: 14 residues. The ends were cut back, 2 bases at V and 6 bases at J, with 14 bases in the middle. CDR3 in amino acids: CASSLNMRGGEQYF. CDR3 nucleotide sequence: TGTGCCAGCAGCTTAAATATGCGGGGAGGCGAGCAGTACTTC.

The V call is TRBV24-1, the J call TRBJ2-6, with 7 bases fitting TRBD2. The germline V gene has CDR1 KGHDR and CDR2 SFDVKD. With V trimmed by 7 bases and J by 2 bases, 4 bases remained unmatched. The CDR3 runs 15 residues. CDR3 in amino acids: CATSMGGAGANVLTF. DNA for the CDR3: TGTGCCACCAGCATGGGGGGGGCTGGGGCCAACGTCCTGACTTTC.